What follows are 25 T cell receptor beta chains derived from one specimen sequenced in a study of shared clonotypes between healthy human individuals (dated by TCRdb to about 2020). Library prep was done by the immunoSEQ multiplex PCR assay. Held by TCRdb, this immuneACCESS table contains in-frame sequences only and omits some clones. Under half of the omission traces to an unresolved V gene where checked; the cause of the rest is unknown. The sample contains some 2,000,000 clones, approximately 96% of them found a single time. The ten most abundant clones make up around 0.13% of the sample. Sequenced: naive CD4+ T cells sorted from blood. The intended sense of this specimen's cell subset or site label: CD45RA+ positively selected. The origin of the receptors is a man between 18 and 29 years old in good health.

A single count supports this clone. The CDR3 loop is CAISDRGPNYGYTF. The CDR3, as DNA: TGTGCCATCAGTGACCGGGGGCCCAACTATGGCTACACCTTC. The chain couples TRBV10-3 to TRBJ1-2, with D possibly matching TRBD1 (6 bases). The CDR3 loop spans 14 amino acids. V lost 3 bases to trimming and J lost 2 bases, with 10 bases between them. Germline CDR1 and CDR2: ENHRY and SYGVKD.

The gene calls are TRBV10-2 and TRBJ1-5, with TRBD1 as a possible D gene (6 bases). The ends were cut back, 3 bases at V and 4 bases at J, with 13 bases in the middle. In germline, CDR1 is WSHSY, CDR2 SAAADI. The CDR3 contains 15 residues. This CDR3 reads CASSDWLGANQPQHF. CDR3 DNA sequence: TGCGCCAGCAGTGATTGGTTGGGGGCAAATCAGCCCCAGCATTTT.

V gene TRBV29-1 combines with J gene TRBJ2-2; D call uncertain. The CDR3 spans 13 residues. V gave up 1 base and J gave up 7 bases, with 10 bases separating them. CDR1 is SQVTM, CDR2 ANQGSEA, per germline. CDR3 nucleotides: TGCAGCGTTGAAGCAGAAGGGATCGGGGAGCTGTTTTTT. Encoded protein: CSVEAEGIGELFF.

The chain employs TRBV2 and TRBJ2-1; D not resolved. Trimming shortened V by 4 bases and J by 7 bases, and 11 bases separated the two germline ends. The CDR3 has 13 amino acids. Germline lookup yields CDR1 SNHLY and CDR2 FYNNEI. The CDR3: CASSVIRINEQFF. CDR3 sequence (DNA): TGTGCCAGCAGTGTTATTCGGATTAATGAGCAGTTCTTC.

The gene calls are TRBV1 and TRBJ2-7; the table assigns TRBD2, which was not confirmed against the DNA. TRBV1 is a known pseudogene. This CDR3 contains 14 residues. The CDR3 protein is CTSSHFSASYEQYF. In DNA form, the CDR3 reads TGCACCAGCAGCCACTTTAGCGCCTCCTACGAGCAGTACTTC.

This chain links TRBV5-1 with TRBJ2-7, with TRBD2 as a possible D gene (5 bases). Between the trimmed V and J ends, which lost 4 bases and 5 bases, there was a span of 13 bases. Germline V lookup: CDR1 SGHRS, CDR2 YFSETQ. The CDR3 has 13 residues. CDR3 sequence: CASSPVRADEQYF. CDR3 DNA sequence: TGCGCCAGCAGCCCCGTGAGGGCGGACGAGCAGTACTTC.

The chain carries TRBV6-5 and TRBJ1-1; 9 nucleotides line up with TRBD1. The V gene's germline CDR1 is MNHEY and CDR2 SVGAGI. This CDR3 is built from 15 residues. Losses at the gene ends were 3 bases for V and 3 bases for J; bases not matched to a gene: 5. CDR3 bases: TGTGCCAGCAGTTATGGGACAGGGTGGTACACTGAAGCTTTCTTT. Translating it yields CASSYGTGWYTEAFF.

V usage is TRBV28 and J usage is TRBJ1-1, with 10 bases lining up with TRBD1. Looked up from germline, CDR1 is MDHEN and CDR2 is SYDVKM. J gave up 4 bases and V 1 base, and 6 bases lay outside the gene matches. This CDR3 has 16 residues. The CDR3 here is CASSLYGGQGTTEAFF. The CDR3 DNA follows: TGTGCCAGCAGTTTATACGGGGGACAGGGGACCACTGAAGCTTTCTTT.

This sequence joins TRBV5-4 and TRBJ2-1; the D is unclear. The germline CDR1 and CDR2 sequences are SGHNT and YYREEE (reference sequence). V was pared by 3 bases and J by 8 bases, with 18 bases between. CDR3 length: 15 amino acids. CDR3 amino acids: CASSYQDWADHEQFF. CDR3 DNA sequence: TGTGCCAGCAGCTATCAAGACTGGGCGGATCATGAGCAGTTCTTC.

This sequence joins TRBV28 and TRBJ1-5, with 9 bases matching TRBD1. CDR1 MDHEN and CDR2 SYDVKM come from the germline V gene. The CDR3 runs to 17 residues. J was trimmed by 2 bases and V by 1 base; bases with no gene match: 6. The CDR3 region is CASSLLQGALGNQPQHF. CDR3 DNA sequence: TGTGCCAGCAGTTTATTACAGGGGGCGCTGGGCAATCAGCCCCAGCATTTT.

The chain links TRBV27 to TRBJ1-4; unclear D gene. CDR3 size: 15 residues. From germline, CDR1 is MNHEY and CDR2 SMNVEV (reference sequence). V was clipped by 2 bases and J by 0 bases, with 7 bases between them. CDR3 bases: TGTGCCAGCAGTTTACAGCCGGCAACTAATGAAAAACTGTTTTTT. Amino acid sequence: CASSLQPATNEKLFF.

The chain links TRBV2 to TRBJ1-6; D call uncertain. Germline V gene sequence: CDR1 SNHLY, CDR2 FYNNEI. The CDR3 consists of 12 residues. The germline V and J ends were trimmed by 5 bases and 9 bases, with 8 bases remaining between them. For the CDR3, the DNA is TGTGCCAGCAGTCCGGACCTTTCACCCCTCCACTTT. Its protein is CASSPDLSPLHF.

The chain recombines TRBV6-6 with TRBJ2-1, with 8 bases aligning to TRBD2. From germline, CDR1 is MNHNY and CDR2 SVGAGI (reference sequence). CDR3 length: 14 residues. J lost 7 bases, V lost 6 bases, and 8 bases had no gene match. The CDR3: CASRAGEGKNEQFF. CDR3 DNA sequence: TGTGCCAGCAGAGCGGGAGAAGGGAAGAATGAGCAGTTCTTC.

This rearrangement joins TRBV4-2 to TRBJ1-1, with D unclear. V was shortened by 3 bases and J by 2 bases, with 7 bases between the two germline ends. The CDR3 consists of 13 residues. Germline V CDR1 and CDR2: LGHNA, YNFKEQ. DNA of the CDR3: TGTGCCAGCAGCCACGAGGGCAACACTGAAGCTTTCTTT. It is translated as CASSHEGNTEAFF.

The rearrangement links TRBV21-1 to TRBJ1-2. TRBV21-1 is marked as a pseudogene. This CDR3 has 14 amino acids. CDR3 DNA: TGTGCCAGCACCTCAGAGGGCTCATCCTATGGCTACACCTTC. Translated: CASTSEGSSYGYTF.

The chain joins TRBV25-1 to TRBJ2-3; 7 nucleotides line up with TRBD1. The CDR3 is 15 residues long. Germline lookup yields CDR1 MGHDK and CDR2 SYGVNS. V was clipped by 4 bases and J by 4 bases; unmatched bases: 8. The CDR3 loop is CASSVQGREADTQYF. The CDR3 DNA reads as TGTGCCAGCAGTGTACAGGGGCGTGAGGCAGATACGCAGTATTTT.

This chain links TRBV6-1 with TRBJ1-4; tentatively, D is TRBD1 (5 bases). Trimming stripped 3 bases from V and 0 bases from J, with 8 bases between. The CDR3 loop spans 15 amino acids. Germline-derived CDR1 and CDR2 are MNHNS and SASEGT. The CDR3 region is CASSDPRATNEKLFF. CDR3 coding DNA: TGTGCCAGCAGTGACCCCAGGGCAACTAATGAAAAACTGTTTTTT.

V usage is TRBV9 and J usage is TRBJ2-7; 7 nucleotides align to TRBD1. The germline CDR1 and CDR2 sequences are SGDLS and YYNGEE. Trimming cost V 4 bases and J 0 bases; bases outside gene matches: 1. This CDR3 region has 13 residues. CDR3: CASSRDSSYEQYF. As DNA, the CDR3 is TGTGCCAGCAGCCGGGACAGCTCCTACGAGCAGTACTTC.

The rearrangement uses TRBV5-1 and TRBJ2-1, with 7 bases matching TRBD2. This CDR3 is built from 15 residues. The V gene's germline CDR1 is SGHRS and CDR2 YFSETQ. The ends lost 6 bases at V and 0 bases at J; junction bases unmatched: 6. This CDR3 reads CASMKRDPSYNEQFF. The CDR3 DNA sequence: TGCGCCAGCATGAAGCGGGATCCCTCCTACAATGAGCAGTTCTTC.

The V and J genes are TRBV5-6 and TRBJ2-5; 9 bases fit TRBD1. This CDR3 is built from 13 residues. From germline, CDR1 is SGHDT and CDR2 YYEEEE. The J segment lost 3 bases and the V segment lost 5 bases, leaving 2 bases of the junction unmatched. For the CDR3, the DNA is TGTGCCAGCAGTCGGGACAGGGAAGAGACCCAGTACTTC. This gives the protein CASSRDREETQYF. The full variable domain, completed using reference TRBV5-6 and TRBJ2-5, is DAGVTQSPTHLIKTRGQQVTLRCSPKSGHDTVSWYQQALGQGPQFIFQYYEEEERQRGNFPDRFSGHQFPNYSSELNVNALLLGDSALYLCASSRDREETQYFGPGTRLLVL.

The chain links TRBV6-1 to TRBJ2-7; no reliable D call. Germline CDR1 MNHNS, CDR2 SASEGT. The CDR3 length is 14 residues. Trimming removed 4 bases from V and 0 bases from J, with 10 bases in between. CDR3 nucleotide sequence: TGTGCCAGCAGTGTCCTTAGGAGCTCCTACGAGCAGTACTTC. This gives the protein CASSVLRSSYEQYF.

This chain links TRBV14 with TRBJ1-6; tentatively, D is TRBD1 (6 bases). This CDR3 comprises 14 residues. The ends were cut back, 2 bases at V and 8 bases at J, with 10 bases in the middle. Germline lookup yields CDR1 SGHDN and CDR2 FVKESK. This CDR3 reads CASSQTDRYSPLHF. The CDR3 region has the DNA TGTGCCAGCAGCCAAACGGACAGATATTCACCCCTCCACTTT. The whole variable domain, filled in from reference TRBV14 and TRBJ1-6, reads EAGVTQFPSHSVIEKGQTVTLRCDPISGHDNLYWYRRVMGKEIKFLLHFVKESKQDESGMPNNRFLAERTGGTYSTLKVQPAELEDSGVYFCASSQTDRYSPLHFGNGTRLTVT.

The CDR3 loop is CASSSRDRVEWGNQPQHF. The CDR3 bases are TGTGCCAGCAGTTCCCGGGACAGGGTCGAGTGGGGCAATCAGCCCCAGCATTTT. The chain recombines TRBV27 with TRBJ1-5; 9 bases align to TRBD1. Per the germline V gene, CDR1 is MNHEY and CDR2 is SMNVEV (reference sequence). CDR3 size: 18 residues. J was trimmed by 2 bases and V by 4 bases; bases with no gene match: 12.

The genes are TRBV5-4 and TRBJ2-5; TRBD2 matches at 11 bases. With 4 bases clipped from V and 2 bases from J, the junction kept 7 bases outside the gene matches. CDR1 is SGHNT, CDR2 YYREEE, per germline (reference sequence). CDR3 length: 16 amino acids. The CDR3 DNA is TGTGCCAGCAGCACCGGACTAGCGGGCGGGCAAGAGACCCAGTACTTC. It encodes CASSTGLAGGQETQYF.

V is TRBV5-1 and J is TRBJ2-3; TRBD1 agrees at 8 bases. In germline, CDR1 is SGHRS, CDR2 YFSETQ. The CDR3 has 16 residues. V lost 0 bases and J lost 8; bases outside the gene matches: 11. The CDR3 is CASSLGTGSPRSTQYF. The DNA of the CDR3 is TGCGCCAGCAGCTTGGGGACAGGGAGCCCTCGGAGTACGCAGTATTTT.